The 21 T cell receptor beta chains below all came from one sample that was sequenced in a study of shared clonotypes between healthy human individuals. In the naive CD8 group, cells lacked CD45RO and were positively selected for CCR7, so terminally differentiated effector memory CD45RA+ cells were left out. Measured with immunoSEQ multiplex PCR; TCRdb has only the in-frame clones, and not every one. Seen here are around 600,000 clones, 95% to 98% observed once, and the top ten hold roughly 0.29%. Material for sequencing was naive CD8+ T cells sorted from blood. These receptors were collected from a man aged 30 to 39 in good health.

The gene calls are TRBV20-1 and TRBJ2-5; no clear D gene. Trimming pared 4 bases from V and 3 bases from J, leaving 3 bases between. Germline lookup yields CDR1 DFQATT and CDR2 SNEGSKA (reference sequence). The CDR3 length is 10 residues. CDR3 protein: CSAKKETQYF. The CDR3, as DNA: TGCAGTGCTAAAAAAGAGACCCAGTACTTC.

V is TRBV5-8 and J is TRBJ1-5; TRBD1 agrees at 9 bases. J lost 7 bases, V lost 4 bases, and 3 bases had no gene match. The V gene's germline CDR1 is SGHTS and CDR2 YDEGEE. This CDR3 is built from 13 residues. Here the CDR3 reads CASSPTGGQPQHF. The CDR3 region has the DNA TGTGCCAGCAGCCCGACAGGGGGGCAGCCCCAGCATTTT.

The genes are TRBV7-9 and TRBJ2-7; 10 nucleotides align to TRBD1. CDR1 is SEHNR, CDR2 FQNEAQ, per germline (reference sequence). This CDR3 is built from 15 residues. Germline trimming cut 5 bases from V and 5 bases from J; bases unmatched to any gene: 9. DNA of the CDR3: TGTGCCAGCAGCCTTGTGGGACAGGGGTTCCACGAGCAGTACTTC. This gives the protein CASSLVGQGFHEQYF.

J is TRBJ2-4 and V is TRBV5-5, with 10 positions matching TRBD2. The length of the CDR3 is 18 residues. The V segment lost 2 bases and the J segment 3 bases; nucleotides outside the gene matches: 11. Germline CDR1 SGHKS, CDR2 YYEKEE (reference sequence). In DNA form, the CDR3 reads TGTGCCAGCAGCTTAAGGCCTAGCGGGAGTCTTGGCAAAAACATTCAGTACTTC. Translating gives CASSLRPSGSLGKNIQYF.

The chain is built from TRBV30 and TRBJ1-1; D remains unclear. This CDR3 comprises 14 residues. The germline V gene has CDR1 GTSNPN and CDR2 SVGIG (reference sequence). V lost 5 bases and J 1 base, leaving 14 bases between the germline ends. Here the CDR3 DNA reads TGTGCCTGGTGGTTAGGACTCTCGAACACTGAAGCTTTCTTT. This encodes CAWWLGLSNTEAFF.

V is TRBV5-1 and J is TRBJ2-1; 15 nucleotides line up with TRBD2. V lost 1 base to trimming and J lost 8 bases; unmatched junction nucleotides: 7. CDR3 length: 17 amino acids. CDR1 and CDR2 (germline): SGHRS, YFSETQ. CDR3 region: CASSLSGLAGGLDEQFF. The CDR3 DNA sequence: TGCGCCAGCAGCTTGTCGGGACTAGCGGGAGGTTTGGATGAGCAGTTCTTC. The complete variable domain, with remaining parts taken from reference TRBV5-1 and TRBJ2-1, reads KAGVTQTPRYLIKTRGQQVTLSCSPISGHRSVSWYQQTPGQGLQFLFEYFSETQRNKGNFPGRFSGRQFSNSRSEMNVSTLELGDSALYLCASSLSGLAGGLDEQFFGPGTRLTVL.

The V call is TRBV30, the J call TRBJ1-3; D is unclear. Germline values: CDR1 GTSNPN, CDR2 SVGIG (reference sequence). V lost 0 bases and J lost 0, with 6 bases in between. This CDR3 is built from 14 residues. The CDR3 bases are TGTGCCTGGAGTGTACCTGGCTCTGGAAACACCATATATTTT. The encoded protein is CAWSVPGSGNTIYF.

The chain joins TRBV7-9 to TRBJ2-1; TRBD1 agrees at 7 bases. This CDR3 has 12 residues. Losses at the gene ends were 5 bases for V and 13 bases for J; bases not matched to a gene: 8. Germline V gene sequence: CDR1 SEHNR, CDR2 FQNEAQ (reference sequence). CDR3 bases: TGTGCCAGCAGCACACAGGGGAGTGAACAGTTCTTC. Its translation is CASSTQGSEQFF.

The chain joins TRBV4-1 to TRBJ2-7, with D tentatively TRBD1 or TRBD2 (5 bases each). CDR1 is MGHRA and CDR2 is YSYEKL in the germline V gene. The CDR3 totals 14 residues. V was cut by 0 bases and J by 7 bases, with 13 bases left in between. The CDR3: CASSQDSHEGEQYF. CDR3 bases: TGCGCCAGCAGCCAAGATTCGCACGAGGGGGAGCAGTACTTC.

CDR3 in amino acids: CASWTRAGGYTF. Written as DNA, the CDR3 is TGTGCCAGCTGGACAAGGGCGGGTGGCTACACCTTC. The chain links TRBV9 to TRBJ1-2, with D possibly TRBD1 on 5 matching bases. Trimming took 7 bases from V and 7 from J, leaving 14 bases between them. This CDR3 region has 12 residues. CDR1 is SGDLS, CDR2 YYNGEE, per germline.

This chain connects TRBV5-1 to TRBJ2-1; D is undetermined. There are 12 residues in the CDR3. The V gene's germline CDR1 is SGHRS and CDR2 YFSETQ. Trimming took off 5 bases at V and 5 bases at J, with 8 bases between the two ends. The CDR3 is CASSGRDNEQFF. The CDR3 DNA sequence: TGCGCCAGCAGTGGCAGAGACAATGAGCAGTTCTTC.

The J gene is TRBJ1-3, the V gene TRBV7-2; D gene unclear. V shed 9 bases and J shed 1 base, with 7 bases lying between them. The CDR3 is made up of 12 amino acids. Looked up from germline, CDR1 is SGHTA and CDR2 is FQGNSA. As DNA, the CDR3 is TGTGCCAGGATGGGTTCTGGAAACACCATATATTTT. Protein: CARMGSGNTIYF.

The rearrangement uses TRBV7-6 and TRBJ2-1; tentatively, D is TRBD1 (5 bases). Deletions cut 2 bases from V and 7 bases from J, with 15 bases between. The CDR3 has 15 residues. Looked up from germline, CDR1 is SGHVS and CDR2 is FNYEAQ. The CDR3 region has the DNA TGTGCCAGCAGCTTAAATCTGGGGCTGGGAAATGAGCAGTTCTTC. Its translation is CASSLNLGLGNEQFF.

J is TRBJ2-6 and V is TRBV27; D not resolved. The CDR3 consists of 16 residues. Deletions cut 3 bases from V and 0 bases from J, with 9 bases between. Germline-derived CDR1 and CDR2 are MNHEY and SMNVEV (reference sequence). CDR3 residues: CASSFQPISGANVLTF. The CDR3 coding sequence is TGTGCCAGCAGTTTTCAGCCCATCTCTGGGGCCAACGTCCTGACTTTC.

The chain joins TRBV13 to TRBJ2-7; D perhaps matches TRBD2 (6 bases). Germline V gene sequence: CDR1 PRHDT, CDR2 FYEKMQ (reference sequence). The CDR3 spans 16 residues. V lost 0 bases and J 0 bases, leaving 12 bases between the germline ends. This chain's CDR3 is CASSLGGTLSSYEQYF. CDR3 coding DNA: TGTGCCAGCAGCTTAGGCGGGACTCTCAGCTCCTACGAGCAGTACTTC.

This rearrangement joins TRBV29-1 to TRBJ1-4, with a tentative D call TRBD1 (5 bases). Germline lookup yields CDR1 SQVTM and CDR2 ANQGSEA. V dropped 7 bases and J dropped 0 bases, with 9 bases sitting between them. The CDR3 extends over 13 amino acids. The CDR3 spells CSARTPTNEKLFF. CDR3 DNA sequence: TGCAGCGCCAGGACACCAACTAATGAAAAACTGTTTTTT.

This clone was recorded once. CDR3 amino acids: CASSLGDEQYF. Here the CDR3 DNA reads TGTGCCAGCAGCCTAGGGGACGAGCAGTACTTC. The J gene is TRBJ2-7, the V gene TRBV9; D is perhaps TRBD1 (5 bases). Trimming cost V 4 bases and J 5 bases, with 7 bases left between them. Germline loops: CDR1 SGDLS, CDR2 YYNGEE. The CDR3 has 11 amino acids. The complete variable domain, with remaining parts taken from reference TRBV9 and TRBJ2-7, reads DSGVTQTPKHLITATGQRVTLRCSPRSGDLSVYWYQQSLDQGLQFLIQYYNGEERAKGNILERFSAQQFPDLHSELNLSSLELGDSALYFCASSLGDEQYFGPGTRLTVT.

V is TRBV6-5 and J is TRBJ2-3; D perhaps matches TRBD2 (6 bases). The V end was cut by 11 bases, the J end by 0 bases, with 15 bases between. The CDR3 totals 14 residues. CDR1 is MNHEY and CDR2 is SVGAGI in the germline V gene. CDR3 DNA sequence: TGTGCCGCCTCCGGGACTGGTAGCACAGATACGCAGTATTTT. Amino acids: CAASGTGSTDTQYF.

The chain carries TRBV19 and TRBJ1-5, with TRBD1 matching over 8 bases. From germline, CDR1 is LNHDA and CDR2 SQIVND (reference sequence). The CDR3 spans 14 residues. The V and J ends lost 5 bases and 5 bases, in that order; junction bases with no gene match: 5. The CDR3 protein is CASSRDRLDQPQHF. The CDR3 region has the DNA TGTGCCAGTAGTCGGGACAGGCTAGATCAGCCCCAGCATTTT.

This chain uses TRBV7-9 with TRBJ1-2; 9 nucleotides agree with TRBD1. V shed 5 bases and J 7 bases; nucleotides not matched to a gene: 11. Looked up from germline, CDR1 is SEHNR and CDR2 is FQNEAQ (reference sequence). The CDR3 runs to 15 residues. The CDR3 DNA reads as TGTGCCAGCAGCGTTCCGGGACAGGGATCCGTTGGCTACACCTTC. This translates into CASSVPGQGSVGYTF.

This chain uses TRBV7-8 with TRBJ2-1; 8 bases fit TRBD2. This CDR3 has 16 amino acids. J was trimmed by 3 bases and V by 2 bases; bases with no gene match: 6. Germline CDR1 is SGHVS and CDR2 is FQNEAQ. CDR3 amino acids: CASSLLAGSFYNEQFF. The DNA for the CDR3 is TGTGCCAGCAGCTTACTAGCGGGCTCTTTCTACAATGAGCAGTTCTTC.